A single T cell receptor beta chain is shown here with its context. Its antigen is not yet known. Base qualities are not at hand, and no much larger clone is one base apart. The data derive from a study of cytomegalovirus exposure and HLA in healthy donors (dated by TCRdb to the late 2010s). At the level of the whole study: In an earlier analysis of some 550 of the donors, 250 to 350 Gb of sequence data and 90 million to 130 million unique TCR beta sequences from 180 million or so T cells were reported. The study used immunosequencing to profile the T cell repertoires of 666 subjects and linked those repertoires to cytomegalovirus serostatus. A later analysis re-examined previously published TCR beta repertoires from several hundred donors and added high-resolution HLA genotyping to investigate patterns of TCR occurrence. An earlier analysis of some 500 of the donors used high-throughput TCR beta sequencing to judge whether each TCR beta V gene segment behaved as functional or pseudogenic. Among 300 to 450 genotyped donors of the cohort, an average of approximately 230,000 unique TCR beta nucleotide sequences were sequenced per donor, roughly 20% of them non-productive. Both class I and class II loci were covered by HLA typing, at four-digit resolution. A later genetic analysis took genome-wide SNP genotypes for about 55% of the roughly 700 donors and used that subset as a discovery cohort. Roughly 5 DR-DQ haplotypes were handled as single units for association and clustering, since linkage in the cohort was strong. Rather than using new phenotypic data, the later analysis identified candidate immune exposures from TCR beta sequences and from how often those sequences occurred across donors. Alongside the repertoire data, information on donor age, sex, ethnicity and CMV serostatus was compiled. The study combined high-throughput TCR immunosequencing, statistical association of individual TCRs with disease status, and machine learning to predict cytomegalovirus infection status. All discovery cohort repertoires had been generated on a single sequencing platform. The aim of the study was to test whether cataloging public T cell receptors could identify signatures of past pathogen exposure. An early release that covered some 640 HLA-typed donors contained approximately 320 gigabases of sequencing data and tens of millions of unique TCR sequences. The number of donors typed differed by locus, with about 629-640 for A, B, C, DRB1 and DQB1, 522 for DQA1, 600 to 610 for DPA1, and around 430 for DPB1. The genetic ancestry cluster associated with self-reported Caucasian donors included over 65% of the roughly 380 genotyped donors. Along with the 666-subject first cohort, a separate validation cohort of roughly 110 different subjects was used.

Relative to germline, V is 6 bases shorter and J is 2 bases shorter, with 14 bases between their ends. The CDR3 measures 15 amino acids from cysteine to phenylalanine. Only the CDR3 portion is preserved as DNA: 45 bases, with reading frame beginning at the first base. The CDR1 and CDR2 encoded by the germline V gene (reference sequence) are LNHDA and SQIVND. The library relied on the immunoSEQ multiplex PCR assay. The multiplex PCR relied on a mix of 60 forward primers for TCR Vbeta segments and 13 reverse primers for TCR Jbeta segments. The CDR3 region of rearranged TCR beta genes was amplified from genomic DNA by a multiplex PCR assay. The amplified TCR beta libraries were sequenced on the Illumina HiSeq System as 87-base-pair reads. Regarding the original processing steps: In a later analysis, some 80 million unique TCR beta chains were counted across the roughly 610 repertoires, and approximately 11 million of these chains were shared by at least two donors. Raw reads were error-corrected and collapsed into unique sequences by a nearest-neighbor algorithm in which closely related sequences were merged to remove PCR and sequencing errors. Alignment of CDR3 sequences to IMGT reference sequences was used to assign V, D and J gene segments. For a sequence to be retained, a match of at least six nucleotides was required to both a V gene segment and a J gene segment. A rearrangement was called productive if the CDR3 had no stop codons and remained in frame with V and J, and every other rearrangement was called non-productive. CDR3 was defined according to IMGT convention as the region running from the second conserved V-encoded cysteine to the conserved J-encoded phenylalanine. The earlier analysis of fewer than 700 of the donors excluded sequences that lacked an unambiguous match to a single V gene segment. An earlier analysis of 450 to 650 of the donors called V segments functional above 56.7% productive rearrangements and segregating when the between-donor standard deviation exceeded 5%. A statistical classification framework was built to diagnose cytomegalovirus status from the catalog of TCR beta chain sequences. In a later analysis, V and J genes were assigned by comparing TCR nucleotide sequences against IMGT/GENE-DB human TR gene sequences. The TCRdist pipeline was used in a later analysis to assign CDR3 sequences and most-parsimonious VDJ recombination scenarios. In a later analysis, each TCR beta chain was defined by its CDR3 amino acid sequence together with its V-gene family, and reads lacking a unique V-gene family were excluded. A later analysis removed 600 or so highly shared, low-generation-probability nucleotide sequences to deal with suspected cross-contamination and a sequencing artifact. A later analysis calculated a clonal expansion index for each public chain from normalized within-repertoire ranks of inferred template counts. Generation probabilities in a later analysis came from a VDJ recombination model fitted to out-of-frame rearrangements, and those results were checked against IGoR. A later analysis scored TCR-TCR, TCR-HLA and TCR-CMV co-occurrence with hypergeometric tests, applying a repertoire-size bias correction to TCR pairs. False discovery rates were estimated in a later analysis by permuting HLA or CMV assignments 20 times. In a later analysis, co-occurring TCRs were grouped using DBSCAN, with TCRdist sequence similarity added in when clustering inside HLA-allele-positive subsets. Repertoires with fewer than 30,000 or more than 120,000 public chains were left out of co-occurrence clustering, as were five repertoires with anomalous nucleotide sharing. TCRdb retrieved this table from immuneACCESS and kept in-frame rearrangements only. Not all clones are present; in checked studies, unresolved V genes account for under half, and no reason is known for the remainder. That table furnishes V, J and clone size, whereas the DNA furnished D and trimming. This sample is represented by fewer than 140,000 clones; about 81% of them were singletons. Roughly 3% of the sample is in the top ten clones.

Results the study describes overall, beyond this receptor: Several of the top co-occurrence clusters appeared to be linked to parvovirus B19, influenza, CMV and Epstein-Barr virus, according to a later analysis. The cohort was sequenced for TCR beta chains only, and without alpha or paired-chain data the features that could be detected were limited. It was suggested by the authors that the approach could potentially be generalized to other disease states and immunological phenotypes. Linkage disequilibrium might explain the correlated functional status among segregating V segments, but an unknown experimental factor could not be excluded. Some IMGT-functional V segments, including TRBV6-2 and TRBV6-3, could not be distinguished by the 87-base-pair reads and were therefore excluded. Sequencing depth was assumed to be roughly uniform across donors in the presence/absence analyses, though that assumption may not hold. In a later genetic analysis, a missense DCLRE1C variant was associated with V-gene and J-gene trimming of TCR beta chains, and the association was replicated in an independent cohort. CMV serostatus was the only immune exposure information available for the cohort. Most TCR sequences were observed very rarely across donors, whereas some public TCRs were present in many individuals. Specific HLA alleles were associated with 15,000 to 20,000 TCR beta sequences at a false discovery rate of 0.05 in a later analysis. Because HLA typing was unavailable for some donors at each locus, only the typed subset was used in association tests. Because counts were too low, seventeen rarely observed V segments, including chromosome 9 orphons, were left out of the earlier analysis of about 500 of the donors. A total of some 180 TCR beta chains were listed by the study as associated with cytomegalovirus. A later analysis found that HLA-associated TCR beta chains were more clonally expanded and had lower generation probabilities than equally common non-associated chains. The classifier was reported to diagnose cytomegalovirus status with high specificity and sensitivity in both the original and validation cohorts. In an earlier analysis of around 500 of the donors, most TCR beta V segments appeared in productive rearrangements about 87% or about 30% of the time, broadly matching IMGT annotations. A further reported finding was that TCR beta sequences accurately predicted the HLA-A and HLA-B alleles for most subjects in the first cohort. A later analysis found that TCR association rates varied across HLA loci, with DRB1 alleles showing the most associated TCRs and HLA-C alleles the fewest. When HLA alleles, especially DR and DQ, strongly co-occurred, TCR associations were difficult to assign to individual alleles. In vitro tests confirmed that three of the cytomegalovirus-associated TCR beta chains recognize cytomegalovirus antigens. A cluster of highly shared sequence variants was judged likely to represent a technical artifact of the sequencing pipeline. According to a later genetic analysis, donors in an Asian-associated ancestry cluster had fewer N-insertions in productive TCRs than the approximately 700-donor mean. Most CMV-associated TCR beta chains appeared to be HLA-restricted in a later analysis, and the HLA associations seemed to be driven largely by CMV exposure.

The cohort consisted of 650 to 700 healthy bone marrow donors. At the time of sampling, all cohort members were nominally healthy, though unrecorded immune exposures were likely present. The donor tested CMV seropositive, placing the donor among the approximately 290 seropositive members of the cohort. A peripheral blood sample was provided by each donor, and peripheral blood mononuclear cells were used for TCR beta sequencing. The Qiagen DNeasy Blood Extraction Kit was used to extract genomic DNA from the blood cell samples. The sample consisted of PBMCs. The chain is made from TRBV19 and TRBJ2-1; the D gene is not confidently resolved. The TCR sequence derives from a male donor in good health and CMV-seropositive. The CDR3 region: CASRRGQSTYNEQFF. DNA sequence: TGTGCCAGTAGAAGAGGCCAATCAACCTACAATGAGCAGTTCTTC.